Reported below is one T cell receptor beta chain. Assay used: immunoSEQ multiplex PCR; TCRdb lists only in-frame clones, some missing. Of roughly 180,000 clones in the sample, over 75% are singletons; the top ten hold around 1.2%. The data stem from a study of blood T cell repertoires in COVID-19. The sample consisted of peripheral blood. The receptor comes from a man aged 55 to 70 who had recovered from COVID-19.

The DNA of the CDR3 is TGTGCCAGCAGTTTGCCCCGGGACAGCTCTATGGGCAATTCACCCCTCCACTTT. It yields the protein CASSLPRDSSMGNSPLHF. The chain links TRBV27 to TRBJ1-6, with TRBD1 matching over 7 bases. Germline V gene sequence: CDR1 MNHEY, CDR2 SMNVEV (reference sequence). CDR3 length equals 18 residues. Trimming at V came to 3 bases and at J to 7 bases, leaving 15 bases not matched to a gene.